The clone carrying this T cell receptor (beta chain) was seen only a few times. Its target is not known. It was cDNA, reverse transcribed from extracted RNA, that served as the sequencing template. Method: immunoSEQ multiplex PCR; TCRdb's copy keeps in-frame clones and lacks some. The sample has 170,000 or so clones, 53% seen once. Stated treatment: oral pan-JAK inhibitor, 5-10 mg twice daily. The data derive from a study of CD8+ T cells in alopecia areata. Study background: The drug, oral tofacitinib, was given to treated patients at 5 to 10 mg twice daily. Treatment with tofacitinib (6 to 18 months) was followed by 6 months off drug. Broader study findings: More clonal than normal scalp was lesional scalp, particularly alopecia totalis/universalis.

CDR1 and CDR2 (germline): ENHRY, SYGVKD. CDR3 length equals 15 residues. The V gene lost 0 bases and the J gene lost 6 bases, with 14 bases spanning the gap. V usage is TRBV10-3 and J usage is TRBJ1-2; D gene unclear. Sequenced here: CD8+ T cells sorted from blood, sampled at week 24, from a patient treated with tofacitinib. This receptor was obtained from a human donor with alopecia areata. CDR3 residues: CAISESVGRHHGYTF. The CDR3 DNA reads as TGTGCCATCAGTGAGTCCGTTGGACGGCATCATGGCTACACCTTC.